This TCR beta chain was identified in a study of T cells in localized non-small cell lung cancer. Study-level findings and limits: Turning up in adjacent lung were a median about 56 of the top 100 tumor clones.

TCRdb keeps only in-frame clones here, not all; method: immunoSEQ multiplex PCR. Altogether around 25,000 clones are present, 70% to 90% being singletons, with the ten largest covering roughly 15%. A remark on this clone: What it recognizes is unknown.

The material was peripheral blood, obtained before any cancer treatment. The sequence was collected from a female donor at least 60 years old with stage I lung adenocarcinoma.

CDR3 residues: CAWGSQTGNTIYF. Written as DNA, the CDR3 is TGTGCCTGGGGCAGCCAAACTGGAAACACCATATATTTT. The gene calls are TRBV30 and TRBJ1-3; D is uncertain. V dropped 5 bases and J dropped 2 bases, with 10 bases sitting between them. The CDR3 totals 13 residues. Germline-derived CDR1 and CDR2 are GTSNPN and SVGIG (reference sequence).